A selection of T cell receptor beta chains follows, all from one sample in a study of blood T cell repertoires in COVID-19. Assay used: immunoSEQ multiplex PCR; TCRdb lists only in-frame clones, some missing. The sample lists hundreds of thousands of clones, 75% to 85% occurring once. Sequencing was performed on peripheral blood. These receptors were obtained from a man aged 50 to 60 with active or convalescent COVID-19. Each CDR3 is given with its conserved first and last residue. The D gene is left open where the match is weak.

v_call,j_call,d_call,cdr3_aa
TRBV18,TRBJ2-1,TRBD2,CASSRGLAGAPNEQFF
TRBV7-8,TRBJ1-1,-,CASSSGGTELEAFF
TRBV9,TRBJ2-7,-,CASSVDPTNYEQYF
TRBV9,TRBJ1-2,-,CASSVAGQNYGYTF
TRBV6-5,TRBJ2-5,TRBD2,CASSSAPSGQETQYF
TRBV11-3,TRBJ2-2,TRBD1,CASSRPLDRENTGELFF
TRBV4-3,TRBJ2-7,-,CASSQSTASGYEQYF
TRBV18,TRBJ1-1,TRBD1,CASSPRGQGVNTEAFF
TRBV4-1,TRBJ2-3,TRBD2,CASSQLVTRLAGGRHTDTQYF
TRBV28,TRBJ2-1,TRBD1,CASRTGDGSYNEQFF
TRBV27,TRBJ1-6,TRBD1,CASSSNPTGGYNSPLHF
TRBV6-1,TRBJ2-1,-,CASSEEPSSYNEQFF
TRBV5-4,TRBJ1-2,TRBD1,CASSLVQGAEYGYTF
TRBV4-1,TRBJ2-1,-,CASSQHITSNEQFF
TRBV5-4,TRBJ2-2,-,CASSYTGRNTGELFF
TRBV19,TRBJ1-4,-,CAASAGETNEKLFF
TRBV7-2,TRBJ1-6,TRBD1,CASTGTGGSPLHF
TRBV18,TRBJ2-5,-,CASSTTLGRQDTQETQYF
TRBV4-3,TRBJ2-1,-,CASSPPILTLTLSSYNEQFF
TRBV11-2,TRBJ2-5,-,CASSLFQETQYF
TRBV7-9,TRBJ2-3,TRBD2,CASSYDRETSEGDTQYF
TRBV18,TRBJ2-7,TRBD2,CASSPLTSGRGYEQYF
TRBV10-2,TRBJ1-6,TRBD1,CASSARTGTYSPLHF
TRBV30,TRBJ1-4,-,CAWSVRGKLFF
TRBV5-4,TRBJ2-1,-,CASSPGTLQNEQFF
TRBV7-6,TRBJ1-5,TRBD1,CASSPGTGNQPQHF
TRBV30,TRBJ1-2,-,CAWSDTQIGGYTF
TRBV6-6,TRBJ2-3,-,CASSPSATSTDTQYF
TRBV7-9,TRBJ2-6,-,CASSTLSALESSGANVLTF
TRBV5-3,TRBJ2-7,TRBD2,CARTKKTSGFYEQYF
TRBV2,TRBJ2-1,-,CASRPGLYNEQFF
TRBV7-9,TRBJ1-2,-,CASSFQGGISYGYTF
TRBV5-6,TRBJ2-2,TRBD2,CASSPSGGGPRTGELFF
TRBV30,TRBJ1-3,-,CAWSVRLGAGNTIYF
TRBV4-1,TRBJ2-2,TRBD2,CASSPPHGGVNTGELFF
TRBV4-1,TRBJ2-7,-,CASSPARGRYEQYF
TRBV12-5,TRBJ2-3,-,CASVRGDTQYF
TRBV7-2,TRBJ2-6,TRBD2,CASSYPGLAASGANVLTF
TRBV9,TRBJ2-7,-,CASSVAMGAQYEQYF
TRBV28,TRBJ2-1,TRBD2,CASCASGTIYNEQFF
TRBV5-1,TRBJ2-3,-,CASSRGGTEVTDTQYF
TRBV7-9,TRBJ2-7,TRBD2,CASSLAPGLGSYEQYF